One TCR beta chain is described in this entry. Its specificity is unknown. Whereas donors were nominally healthy upon sampling, unrecorded immune exposures were probable. This sample was taken from a study of cytomegalovirus exposure and HLA in healthy donors. Per the germline V gene, CDR1 is DFQATT and CDR2 is SNEGSKA (reference sequence). This CDR3 has 11 amino acids. Trimming shortened V by 5 bases and J by 2 bases, and 6 bases separated the two germline ends. Study-level points and caveats: A later examination showed that TCR association rates differed by HLA locus, with DRB1 most and HLA-C fewest. The authors later linked a missense DCLRE1C variant to TCR beta V- and J-gene trimming.

PCR primers comprised 60 Vbeta and 13 Jbeta primers. Sequencing used immunoSEQ multiplex PCR; TCRdb keeps in-frame clones, though not all of them. This sample's clone table lists roughly 65,000 clones. The source is a boy between 10 and 17 years old in good health and CMV-seronegative. The V call is TRBV20-1, the J call TRBJ1-1; D gene uncertain. Input material: PBMCs. CDR3 DNA sequence: TGCAGTGCTCCCATTAACACTGAAGCTTTCTTT. This codes for CSAPINTEAFF.